Included here is one T cell receptor (beta chain) sequence, with context. This specimen comes from a study of T cells in Graves' hyperthyroidism and ophthalmopathy. The CDR3 runs 16 residues. V was trimmed by 3 bases and J by 0 bases, leaving 14 bases between them. What was amplified from RNA transcripts were TCR beta CDR3 regions. RT-PCR in the first round (using the HTBI primer set) targeted the TCR CDR3. TCRdb redid the calling of the multiplex PCR reads with MiXCR, one entry per CDR3 protein. Here the sample spans about 300,000 distinct CDR3 sequences, 20% to 25% being singletons. Input material: blood. The chain combines TRBV12-3 or TRBV12-4 with TRBJ2-5; the D gene is possibly TRBD2 (6 bases). This TCR was recovered from a man aged 40-50 years with Graves' hyperthyroidism that later progressed to Graves' ophthalmopathy. CDR3 sequence: CASSFWVGGDQETQYF. The CDR3 DNA reads TGTGCCAGCAGTTTTTGGGTCGGAGGGGACCAAGAGACCCAGTACTTC.